This note documents a single T cell receptor (beta chain) sequence. This clonotype was counted a few times. No cognate antigen has been identified for it. Qualities for individual bases were not recorded, and no much larger clone is one base off. Based on the germline V gene, the CDR1 and CDR2 sequences are SQVTM and ANQGSEA. From its cysteine to its phenylalanine, the CDR3 spans 15 amino acids. Of all the DNA, just the CDR3 is kept, 45 bases in frame from base 1. The V end gives up 4 bases and the J end 3 bases, leaving 9 bases in the junction not matched to a gene. Library preparation used 5' RACE. TCRdb shows the sequencer as NextSeq 500. The TCR library protocol attached a unique molecular identifier to each TCR cDNA molecule to allow correction of PCR and sequencing errors. The original methods were these. Decombinator tools were used for TCR identification, UMI-based error correction and CDR3 extraction. Expanded TCRs were defined as those above a frequency of 2 per 1,000, corresponding to the top 1% of the tumor frequency distribution. Expanded tumor TCRs were classed as regional if statistically deemed absent (corrected P<0.05) from at least one tumor region, otherwise ubiquitous. Renyi diversity was computed with the R vegan package after each repertoire had been subsampled 100 times to 5,000 TCRs. CDR3 similarity networks were constructed using string-kernel similarity of amino acid triplets, with links drawn between CDR3s whose pairwise similarity was above 0.82. TCRdb itself trimmed the public reads at Q25 with fastp, ran MiXCR and retained productive beta chains. Every distinct CDR3 protein forms one entry, paired with its most common genes and DNA. The V and J calls shown here were made by TCRdb, not taken from the authors' results. The sample data list 4,000 to 5,500 distinct CDR3 sequences, and about 7.6% of these were observed just once. The ten largest clones capture roughly a sixth of the sample.

According to the study, the label for this sample's time point signals: sample taken at primary tumor resection. Samples were obtained from over 70 patients with early-stage, untreated non-small cell lung cancer from the lung TRACERx cohort. Whole RNA extracted from tumor and nontumor lung tissue, or from cryopreserved PBMC samples, was used for TCR sequencing without cell sorting. Patients were selected for TCR sequencing only if sufficient RNA was available from at least two tumor regions. Before being selected, tumor and adjacent nontumor lung specimens were reviewed by a lung pathologist. This sample stems from a study of spatial heterogeneity in lung cancer (dated by TCRdb to about 2019). Background for the entire study: Beta-chain transcripts were consistently detected in greater numbers than alpha-chain transcripts, which likely reflects a higher abundance of beta-chain transcripts. At surgery, hundreds of tumor regions, 63 to 70 matched nontumor lung samples and about 56 PBMC samples were TCR-sequenced for both alpha and beta chains. TCR alpha and beta repertoires were quantitatively compared across multiple tumor regions, matched nontumor lung and blood in non-small cell lung cancer. The study linked features of the TCR repertoire to counts of nonsynonymous mutations, which were determined by whole-exome sequencing of tumor tissue. In the raw uncorrected reads, each unique combination of TCR and UMI appeared more than ten times on average. In tumor regions, TCR transcript counts showed a strong correlation with a T cell transcriptional module score from matched bulk RNA-seq.

The research as a whole found: The number of expanded intratumoral alpha and beta TCRs correlated with the tumor nonsynonymous mutation count. Additional single-cell paired TCR alpha and beta sequencing was considered necessary to confirm, at a functional level, the hypothesis that regional TCRs recognize regional mutations. Counts of ubiquitous and regional expanded TCRs were found to correlate with counts of ubiquitous and regional nonsynonymous mutations, respectively. TCR-seq was estimated to cover only around 7.2% of tumor T cells for alpha chains and approximately 13% for beta chains.

Sequences were derived from lung tumor tissue, sampled at surgery. The TCR was taken from a female donor with early-stage non-small cell lung cancer. This sequence uses TRBV29-1 and TRBJ1-5, and 7 junction bases match TRBD1. The CDR3 here reads CSVATGIGFNQPQHF. The sequence in DNA is TGCAGCGTTGCGACAGGGATAGGATTCAATCAGCCCCAGCATTTT.